One sample yielded the 32 T cell receptor beta chains listed below, sequenced in a study of T cells in Graves' hyperthyroidism and ophthalmopathy. Amplification of TCR beta CDR3 regions was performed using RNA transcripts as template. HTBI primers drove first-round RT-PCR of the TCR CDR3. TCRdb ran MiXCR on the multiplex PCR reads and lists one entry per CDR3 protein. The repertoire includes about 410,000 distinct CDR3 sequences, roughly 15% of them detected once, and less than 15% sits in the top ten. The source material was blood. These receptors all come from a man aged 18 to 30 with Graves' ophthalmopathy.

This clonotype showed up many times. V is TRBV7-2 and J is TRBJ2-1, with TRBD2 identical over 8 bases. The germline V gene has CDR1 SGHTA and CDR2 FQGNSA. V shed 5 bases, J shed 3 bases, and the junction held 9 bases outside the gene matches. This CDR3 is built from 16 residues. This CDR3 reads CASSPRWSGGYNEQFF. The CDR3 coding sequence is TGTGCCAGCAGCCCTCGATGGAGCGGGGGCTACAATGAGCAGTTCTTC.

This clonotype was found once. This chain uses TRBV12-3 or TRBV12-4 with TRBJ2-3, with D tentatively TRBD1 (6 bases). V was pared by 6 bases and J by 6 bases, with 13 bases between. This CDR3 has 13 amino acids. The CDR3 DNA reads as TGTGCCAGCAGCAGGGGTTTTTGGGATACGCAGTATTTT. This gives the protein CASSRGFWDTQYF.

The chain recombines TRBV6-1 with TRBJ1-5; D ambiguous. This CDR3 comprises 14 residues. The V end lost 2 bases, the J end lost 4 bases, and 9 bases lay between the germline ends. Per the germline V gene, CDR1 is MNHNS and CDR2 is SASEGT. The DNA of the CDR3 is TGTGCCAGCAGTGAACTGGCAGAAAATCAGCCCCAGCATTTT. Translation: CASSELAENQPQHF.

The genes are TRBV19 and TRBJ2-1; maybe TRBD1 (6 bases). Looked up from germline, CDR1 is LNHDA and CDR2 is SQIVND (reference sequence). The CDR3 has 14 residues. With 1 base removed from V and 6 bases from J, the gap between germline ends came to 10 bases. The CDR3 nucleotides read TGTGCCAGTAGTATAGTCGGCAGGGGCAATGAGCAGTTCTTC. Amino acids: CASSIVGRGNEQFF.

CDR3: CASSLWVSPFNEQFF. Here the CDR3 DNA reads TGTGCCAGCAGCTTATGGGTTAGCCCCTTCAATGAGCAGTTCTTC. J is TRBJ2-1 and V is TRBV7-9; no definite D call. The CDR3 has 15 amino acids. The V gene lost 2 bases and the J gene lost 6 bases, with 14 bases spanning the gap. Germline CDR1 SEHNR, CDR2 FQNEAQ (reference sequence).

This clonotype has a count of ten or more. J is TRBJ1-4 and V is TRBV3-1; no firm D call. Germline-derived CDR1 and CDR2 are LGHDT and YNNKEL (reference sequence). The CDR3 loop spans 13 amino acids. V was pared by 2 bases and J by 8 bases, with 9 bases between. DNA for the CDR3: TGTGCCAGCAGCCAACTTGCCAGGGAAAAACTGTTTTTT. Its protein product is CASSQLAREKLFF.

This clonotype is a singleton in its sample. One base away lies a much larger clone, so this may be a sequencing read error. The chain has TRBV5-1 and TRBJ2-2, with D perhaps matching TRBD2 (6 bases). This CDR3 spans 15 amino acids. CDR1 is SGHRS and CDR2 is YFSETQ in the germline V gene. This chain's CDR3 is CAGSLVPGVTGELFF. The DNA for the CDR3 is TGCGCCGGCAGCTTGGTTCCGGGGGTAACCGGGGAGCTGTTTTTT.

The chain carries TRBV28 and TRBJ2-7; either TRBD1 or TRBD2 may fit D (5 bases each). This CDR3 contains 12 residues. Germline-derived CDR1 and CDR2 are MDHEN and SYDVKM. The V gene lost 8 bases and the J gene lost 2 bases, with 10 bases spanning the gap. Written as DNA, the CDR3 is TGTGCCAGCGTCGGGGCAGCCTACGAGCAGTACTTC. Translation: CASVGAAYEQYF.

This clonotype was seen ten or more times. The chain uses TRBV30 and TRBJ1-2; the D gene is possibly TRBD1 (6 bases). The CDR3 is made up of 13 amino acids. From germline, CDR1 is GTSNPN and CDR2 SVGIG (reference sequence). Trimming removed 0 bases from V and 7 bases from J, with 12 bases in between. CDR3 sequence (DNA): TGTGCCTGGAGTGTGGCAGGGGCTCGTGGCTACACCTTC. Translated, it gives CAWSVAGARGYTF. Variable domain in full (rest from reference TRBV30 and TRBJ1-2): SQTIHQWPATLVQPVGSPLSLECTVEGTSNPNLYWYRQAAGRGLQLLFYSVGIGQISSEVPQNLSASRPQDRQFILSSKKLLLSDSGFYLCAWSVAGARGYTFGSGTRLTVV.

There are many counts of this clonotype. The chain links TRBV7-9 to TRBJ2-7; TRBD2 matches at 9 bases. V gave up 1 base and J gave up 5 bases; unmatched junction bases: 6. This CDR3 contains 15 residues. Germline CDR1 and CDR2: SEHNR and FQNEAQ (reference sequence). CDR3 region: CASSLGTGLADEQYF. CDR3 DNA sequence: TGTGCCAGCAGCTTAGGGACGGGACTAGCAGACGAGCAGTACTTC.

This clonotype was counted many times. The gene calls are TRBV30 and TRBJ1-2; 7 bases align to TRBD1. V trimming: 0 bases; J trimming: 8 bases; junction bases outside the gene matches: 6. This CDR3 is 13 amino acids long. Germline-derived CDR1 and CDR2 are GTSNPN and SVGIG (reference sequence). CDR3 sequence reads: CAWSVDRAEGYTF. The CDR3 DNA reads as TGTGCCTGGAGTGTAGACAGGGCTGAAGGCTACACCTTC. Filled out from reference TRBV30 and TRBJ1-2, the complete variable domain reads SQTIHQWPATLVQPVGSPLSLECTVEGTSNPNLYWYRQAAGRGLQLLFYSVGIGQISSEVPQNLSASRPQDRQFILSSKKLLLSDSGFYLCAWSVDRAEGYTFGSGTRLTVV.

CDR3 nucleotide sequence: TGTGCCAGCAGTTACCGAATAGCGCCAAATACGCAGTATTTT. Encoded protein: CASSYRIAPNTQYF. This chain connects TRBV6-2 or TRBV6-3 to TRBJ2-3, with D tentatively TRBD2 (5 bases). This CDR3 contains 14 residues. CDR1 and CDR2 (germline): MNHEY, SVGEGT. V gave up 2 bases and J gave up 7 bases, with 13 bases separating them.

This clonotype appeared many times. The J gene is TRBJ2-1, the V gene TRBV14; D call uncertain. Germline-derived CDR1 and CDR2 are SGHDN and FVKESK. The CDR3 sequence is 12 residues long. V lost 5 bases, J lost 8 bases, and 10 bases lay in between. The CDR3 DNA is TGTGCCAGCAGCACACCCTCCGATGAGCAGTTCTTC. Residues: CASSTPSDEQFF.

The sample holds many counts of this clonotype. The gene calls are TRBV20-1 and TRBJ1-2, with TRBD1 matching over 8 bases. CDR1 and CDR2 (germline): DFQATT, SNEGSKA (reference sequence). The CDR3 covers 16 residues. The V gene end was trimmed by 3 bases and the J gene end by 4 bases; junction bases not matched to a gene: 13. This CDR3 reads CSARQTGVSPIYGYTF. The DNA of the CDR3 is TGCAGTGCTAGGCAGACAGGGGTATCACCCATCTATGGCTACACCTTC.

This clonotype was seen more than once but under ten times. The rearrangement joins TRBV7-2 to TRBJ2-2; D perhaps matches TRBD1 (6 bases). This CDR3 has 13 residues. V was shortened by 5 bases and J by 6 bases, with 10 bases between the two germline ends. Germline CDR1 reads SGHTA; CDR2 reads FQGNSA. CDR3 nucleotide sequence: TGTGCCAGCAGCCTCCGACAGGCCGGGGAGCTGTTTTTT. It yields the protein CASSLRQAGELFF.

This clonotype was detected ten times or more. The V gene is TRBV6-5, the J gene TRBJ2-2; D ambiguous. The CDR3 consists of 15 residues. The germline gives CDR1 MNHEY, CDR2 SVGAGI. V was clipped by 0 bases and J by 1 base, with 6 bases between them. This chain's CDR3 is CASSYSFLNTGELFF. CDR3 bases: TGTGCCAGCAGTTACTCGTTCCTGAACACCGGGGAGCTGTTTTTT.

This clonotype was picked up many times. This chain connects TRBV3-1 to TRBJ2-7; 11 bases fit TRBD2. The CDR3 loop spans 15 amino acids. The V gene end was trimmed by 4 bases and the J gene end by 3 bases; junction bases not matched to a gene: 5. Germline CDR1 LGHDT, CDR2 YNNKEL (reference sequence). CDR3 residues: CASSRGTSGGYEQYF. The CDR3 DNA follows: TGTGCCAGCAGCCGTGGGACTAGCGGAGGCTACGAGCAGTACTTC.

This clonotype was seen at least ten times. The chain links TRBV7-9 to TRBJ1-4; the match to TRBD1 covers 10 bases. The germline CDR1 and CDR2 sequences are SEHNR and FQNEAQ (reference sequence). The V segment lost 5 bases and the J segment 8 bases; nucleotides outside the gene matches: 8. CDR3 length: 15 residues. The CDR3 region is CASSPPTGGREKLFF. The CDR3 nucleotides read TGTGCCAGCAGCCCCCCGACAGGGGGCAGGGAAAAACTGTTTTTT.

This clonotype was seen repeatedly, ten times or more. The chain recombines TRBV2 with TRBJ1-2; the D is unclear. CDR1 is SNHLY, CDR2 FYNNEI, per germline. V lost 2 bases, J lost 6 bases, and 13 bases lay in between. CDR3 length equals 14 residues. The CDR3 DNA is TGTGCCAGCAGTGAATTATTGGCGGGAAATGGCTACACCTTC. As protein: CASSELLAGNGYTF.

Many counts were recorded for this clonotype. V usage is TRBV11-2 and J usage is TRBJ2-7, with D hard to call. This CDR3 is 14 amino acids long. Germline assignment: CDR1 SGHAT and CDR2 FQNNGV. V shed 5 bases and J shed 0 bases, with 11 bases lying between them. The CDR3, as DNA: TGTGCCAGCAGCCCCCGGACGGTCTCCTACGAGCAGTACTTC. Protein sequence: CASSPRTVSYEQYF. Using reference TRBV11-2 and TRBJ2-7 for the parts outside the CDR3, the full variable domain is EAGVAQSPRYKIIEKRQSVAFWCNPISGHATLYWYQQILGQGPKLLIQFQNNGVVDDSQLPKDRFSAERLKGVDSTLKIQPAKLEDSAVYLCASSPRTVSYEQYFGPGTRLTVT.

This clonotype came up a few times. This chain connects TRBV6-1 to TRBJ1-2, with D perhaps matching TRBD1 (6 bases). The CDR3 extends over 12 amino acids. Looked up from germline, CDR1 is MNHNS and CDR2 is SASEGT. Trimming stripped 6 bases from V and 6 bases from J, with 11 bases between. In DNA form, the CDR3 reads TGTGCCAGCAGACAGGGTTTTGATGGCTACACCTTC. It yields the protein CASRQGFDGYTF.

This clonotype came up many times. This chain links TRBV10-2 with TRBJ1-5; D might be TRBD1 (6 bases). The CDR3 spans 15 residues. Trimming removed 0 bases from V and 4 bases from J, with 10 bases in between. Germline V gene lookup returns CDR1 WSHSY and CDR2 SAAADI. CDR3 in amino acids: CASSESDSGNQPQHF. The DNA for the CDR3 is TGCGCCAGCAGTGAGTCGGACAGTGGGAATCAGCCCCAGCATTTT.

This clonotype was detected only a few times. V is TRBV11-1 and J is TRBJ2-6; the match to TRBD2 covers 7 bases. Per the germline V gene, CDR1 is SGHAT and CDR2 is FQDESV (reference sequence). This CDR3 is 17 amino acids long. The V gene end was trimmed by 1 base and the J gene end by 4 bases; junction bases not matched to a gene: 7. DNA of the CDR3: TGTGCCAGCAGCTTAGTACTAGCGCGGTACGGGGCCAACGTCCTGACTTTC. Translation: CASSLVLARYGANVLTF.

This clonotype was seen repeatedly, ten times or more. This chain links TRBV13 with TRBJ2-7; D unresolved. With 2 bases removed from V and 4 bases from J, the gap between germline ends came to 6 bases. The CDR3 has 12 residues. Germline-derived CDR1 and CDR2 are PRHDT and FYEKMQ (reference sequence). The CDR3 DNA is TGTGCCAGCAGCTTAATACTTTACGAGCAGTACTTC. Amino acid sequence: CASSLILYEQYF.

This chain uses TRBV20-1 with TRBJ2-2; the match to TRBD2 covers 10 bases. Trimming removed 6 bases from V and 8 bases from J; junction bases left unmatched: 9. CDR1 is DFQATT, CDR2 SNEGSKA, per germline (reference sequence). This CDR3 comprises 14 residues. The CDR3 nucleotides are TGCAGTGCCCGGAGTAGCGGGGGGCGGGGGGAGCTGTTTTTT. Translating it yields CSARSSGGRGELFF.

This clonotype has ten or more counts. V usage is TRBV5-1 and J usage is TRBJ1-2; perhaps TRBD1 as D (5 bases). The CDR3 runs to 11 residues. Trimming left V 0 bases short and J 9 bases short, with 6 bases between. The germline CDR1 and CDR2 sequences are SGHRS and YFSETQ. CDR3: CASSLAGRYTF. For the CDR3, the DNA is TGCGCCAGCAGCTTGGCGGGGCGCTACACCTTC.

This clonotype was detected only a few times. The chain carries TRBV19 and TRBJ2-1; the match to TRBD2 covers 7 bases. The CDR3 sequence is 14 residues long. Germline V gene data show CDR1 as LNHDA and CDR2 as SQIVND (reference sequence). The ends lost 3 bases at V and 6 bases at J; junction bases unmatched: 5. In DNA form, the CDR3 reads TGTGCCAGTAGTATTGAAGCGGGAAGCAATGAGCAGTTCTTC. The encoded protein is CASSIEAGSNEQFF.

This clonotype was detected many times. V usage is TRBV6-1 and J usage is TRBJ1-5, with D uncertain. V lost 7 bases to trimming and J lost 5 bases, with 9 bases between them. The CDR3 totals 12 residues. Germline loops: CDR1 MNHNS, CDR2 SASEGT. As DNA, the CDR3 is TGTGCCAGCATGGCCCGGGATCAGCCCCAGCATTTT. It is translated as CASMARDQPQHF.

V and J are TRBV5-1 and TRBJ2-3; 16 nucleotides agree with TRBD2. Germline V gene sequence: CDR1 SGHRS, CDR2 YFSETQ. The CDR3 is made up of 15 amino acids. The trim removed 8 bases at V and 2 bases at J, leaving 2 bases unmatched. The CDR3 DNA sequence: TGCGCCAGTGGGACTAGCGGGAGGGCCACAGATACGCAGTATTTT. It yields the protein CASGTSGRATDTQYF. The full variable domain, completed using reference TRBV5-1 and TRBJ2-3, is KAGVTQTPRYLIKTRGQQVTLSCSPISGHRSVSWYQQTPGQGLQFLFEYFSETQRNKGNFPGRFSGRQFSNSRSEMNVSTLELGDSALYLCASGTSGRATDTQYFGPGTRLTVL.

The chain recombines TRBV4-1 with TRBJ1-1, with no clear D. Germline assignment: CDR1 MGHRA and CDR2 YSYEKL. The CDR3 extends over 13 amino acids. V lost 4 bases and J 4 bases, leaving 10 bases between the germline ends. The CDR3 loop reads CASSLVRGTEAFF. In nucleotides, the CDR3 is TGCGCCAGCAGCCTGGTACGGGGCACTGAAGCTTTCTTT.

The chain links TRBV11-2 to TRBJ1-2; TRBD1 is a possible D gene (5 bases). The CDR3 consists of 13 residues. CDR1 is SGHAT, CDR2 FQNNGV, per germline. The germline V and J ends were trimmed by 7 bases and 8 bases, with 17 bases remaining between them. The CDR3 here is CASTWGGLRGYTF. CDR3 DNA sequence: TGTGCCAGCACCTGGGGGGGGTTACGCGGCTACACCTTC.

This clonotype appeared many times. This sequence joins TRBV6-1 and TRBJ1-2; 11 positions agree with TRBD1. CDR1 and CDR2 (germline): MNHNS, SASEGT. This CDR3 has 17 amino acids. J gave up 6 bases and V 6 bases, and 15 bases lay outside the gene matches. In DNA, the CDR3 is TGTGCCAGCAGCTCTGGACAGGGGGCGCCCCCGAGAAATGGCTACACCTTC. It specifies CASSSGQGAPPRNGYTF.